One sample yielded the 19 T cell receptor beta chains listed below, sequenced in a study of T-cell reconstitution after alpha-beta-depleted transplantation in children. Using unique molecular identifiers, the investigators prepared the TCRbeta library. One entry per CDR3 protein results from TCRdb running MiXCR on the PCR reads. The data show about a million distinct CDR3 sequences, roughly 29% seen once. This specimen consisted of PBMCs, mostly from graft donor cells, obtained 360 days after TCRalphabeta/CD19-depleted stem cell transplant. The source of these receptors is a boy in the first two years of life who had a stem cell transplant for SCID, so the T cells may come from the graft donor.

The V gene is TRBV4-1, the J gene TRBJ1-1; a weak D match, TRBD1 (5 bases). V lost 0 bases, J lost 2 bases, and 16 bases lay in between. This CDR3 is 17 amino acids long. Germline V gene lookup returns CDR1 MGHRA and CDR2 YSYEKL. CDR3: CASSQDGAGTPNTEAFF. The CDR3 coding sequence is TGCGCCAGCAGCCAAGATGGGGCCGGGACTCCTAACACTGAAGCTTTCTTT.

The CDR3 sequence is CAISVAGTGNYEQYF. The DNA of the CDR3 is TGTGCCATCAGTGTGGCCGGGACAGGGAACTACGAGCAGTACTTC. This chain links TRBV10-3 with TRBJ2-7; 9 bases agree with TRBD1. CDR1 and CDR2 from the germline V gene are ENHRY and SYGVKD. CDR3 length: 15 residues. With V trimmed by 4 bases and J by 3 bases, 7 bases remained unmatched.

This clonotype was seen only a few times. The V and J genes are TRBV6-1 and TRBJ1-2; D is unresolved. This CDR3 has 16 residues. Germline CDR1 MNHNS, CDR2 SASEGT. V lost 6 bases, J lost 3 bases, and 20 bases lay in between. In DNA, the CDR3 is TGTGCCAGCAGCCCCACCTTAATTTCGAAGTACTATGGCTACACCTTC. Its protein is CASSPTLISKYYGYTF.

The table lists this clonotype with a few counts. The chain has TRBV12-3 or TRBV12-4 and TRBJ2-7; TRBD2 aligns across 13 bases. V was pared by 3 bases and J by 7 bases, with 6 bases of the junction left unmatched. CDR3 length equals 15 residues. Written as DNA, the CDR3 is TGTGCCAGCAGTTTGTCTGGGGGACTAGCGGGAGAGCAGTACTTC. Encoded protein: CASSLSGGLAGEQYF.

The chain joins TRBV12-3 or TRBV12-4 to TRBJ2-7; TRBD1 is a possible D gene (6 bases). The CDR3 sequence is 17 residues long. V shed 5 bases and J shed 3 bases, with 23 bases lying between them. The CDR3 is CASSPRTAGGSFYEQYF. The CDR3 region has the DNA TGTGCCAGCAGTCCCCGGACAGCCGGTGGTAGCTTCTACGAGCAGTACTTC.

This clonotype has a handful of counts. The rearrangement links TRBV27 to TRBJ2-7; D possibly matches TRBD1 or TRBD2 (6 bases each). The CDR3 is 17 residues long. The germline V gene has CDR1 MNHEY and CDR2 SMNVEV (reference sequence). V lost 4 bases, J lost 5 bases, and 24 bases lay in between. CDR3 sequence (DNA): TGTGCCAGCAGTTCCCGTTGGGGGGCGCATTGGGCCCACGAGCAGTACTTC. The encoded protein is CASSSRWGAHWAHEQYF.

The chain combines TRBV5-1 with TRBJ2-1; D is unclear. The CDR3 contains 16 residues. Germline CDR1 SGHRS, CDR2 YFSETQ. V was shortened by 0 bases and J by 3 bases, with 13 bases between the two germline ends. CDR3 protein: CASSLVGEVVYNEQFF. The CDR3 coding sequence is TGCGCCAGCAGCTTGGTAGGCGAAGTGGTCTACAATGAGCAGTTCTTC. Filled out from reference TRBV5-1 and TRBJ2-1, the complete variable domain reads KAGVTQTPRYLIKTRGQQVTLSCSPISGHRSVSWYQQTPGQGLQFLFEYFSETQRNKGNFPGRFSGRQFSNSRSEMNVSTLELGDSALYLCASSLVGEVVYNEQFFGPGTRLTVL.

Notes on this clonotype: Relative to the germline gene, one junction end is altered; a read error may explain this. The V and J genes are TRBV13 and TRBJ1-1; D unclear. The CDR3 totals 13 residues. Germline assignment: CDR1 PRHDT and CDR2 FYEKMQ (reference sequence). CDR3 region: CASSLAVYHASTF. The CDR3 DNA reads as TGTGCCAGCAGCTTAGCTGTTTACCACGCCTCGACCTTT.

The J gene is TRBJ1-1, the V gene TRBV10-3; D might be TRBD1 (5 bases). The germline V gene encodes CDR1 ENHRY and CDR2 SYGVKD. The CDR3 sequence is 13 residues long. The V gene lost 6 bases and the J gene lost 3 bases, with 11 bases spanning the gap. CDR3 amino acids: CAIRRGVDTEAFF. The CDR3 DNA follows: TGTGCCATCAGGCGGGGGGTCGACACTGAAGCTTTCTTT.

This CDR3 reads CASSYFLRGEIQPQHF. CDR3 DNA sequence: TGTGCCAGCAGTTACTTTCTTCGGGGGGAGATTCAGCCCCAGCATTTT. The gene calls are TRBV6-2 or TRBV6-3 and TRBJ1-5; the D gene is possibly TRBD1 (5 bases). The CDR3 spans 16 residues. Trimming took off 1 base at V and 6 bases at J, with 16 bases between the two ends. Germline V gene lookup returns CDR1 MNHEY and CDR2 SVGEGT.

This clonotype was detected only once. For the CDR3, the DNA is TGTGCCAGCATAGGGGTCACTGAAGCTTTCTTT. Amino acids: CASIGVTEAFF. The gene calls are TRBV2 and TRBJ1-1, with D possibly matching TRBD1 (5 bases). Looked up from germline, CDR1 is SNHLY and CDR2 is FYNNEI. Trimming took off 7 bases at V and 4 bases at J, with 7 bases between the two ends. There are 11 residues in the CDR3.

The chain uses TRBV15 and TRBJ2-7, with TRBD1 matching 12 bases. This CDR3 is 16 amino acids long. CDR1 is LNHNV, CDR2 YYDKDF, per germline (reference sequence). Trimming took 3 bases from V and 3 from J; bases not matched to a gene: 6. DNA of the CDR3: TGTGCCACCAGCAGGGACGGGACAGGGGGCTACTACGAGCAGTACTTC. Amino acids: CATSRDGTGGYYEQYF.

This chain uses TRBV7-9 with TRBJ1-5; 7 positions match TRBD1. There are 15 residues in the CDR3. The V segment lost 5 bases and the J segment 5 bases; nucleotides outside the gene matches: 9. Germline V lookup: CDR1 SEHNR, CDR2 FQNEAQ (reference sequence). This CDR3 is CASSLGTAIDQPQHF. The CDR3 nucleotides are TGTGCCAGCAGCCTCGGGACAGCCATAGATCAGCCCCAGCATTTT.

The rearrangement uses TRBV20-1 and TRBJ1-2; TRBD1 agrees at 10 bases. This CDR3 spans 17 amino acids. Germline lookup yields CDR1 DFQATT and CDR2 SNEGSKA (reference sequence). V shed 3 bases and J 2 bases; nucleotides not matched to a gene: 12. The CDR3 reads CSARSLGQGVTNYGYTF. CDR3 in DNA: TGCAGTGCTAGGTCCCTCGGACAGGGGGTTACGAACTATGGCTACACCTTC.

The chain links TRBV11-2 to TRBJ2-3; 16 bases match TRBD2. V shed 5 bases and J 5 bases; nucleotides not matched to a gene: 10. The germline V gene has CDR1 SGHAT and CDR2 FQNNGV. The CDR3 is made up of 18 amino acids. DNA for the CDR3: TGTGCCAGCAGCCCCCCGGGACTAGCGGGGGGGCTGGGAGATACGCAGTATTTT. This encodes CASSPPGLAGGLGDTQYF.

This chain links TRBV5-1 with TRBJ2-5; D gene uncertain. V gave up 4 bases and J gave up 5 bases, with 12 bases separating them. There are 13 residues in the CDR3. CDR1 SGHRS and CDR2 YFSETQ come from the germline V gene. For the CDR3, the DNA is TGCGCCAGCAGCCGCTCTGAGTTGGAGACCCAGTACTTC. Translating gives CASSRSELETQYF.

V and J are TRBV6-1 and TRBJ1-5; D possibly corresponds to TRBD1 (5 bases). Germline V CDR1 and CDR2: MNHNS, SASEGT. V dropped 1 base and J dropped 7 bases, with 26 bases sitting between them. This CDR3 is 19 amino acids long. CDR3 nucleotides: TGTGCCAGCAGTGAAGACTGGATAAGGCGGACACTAAACGGGCAGCCCCAGCATTTT. Residues: CASSEDWIRRTLNGQPQHF.

This clonotype was found a few times. The J gene is TRBJ1-2, the V gene TRBV4-1, with 9 nucleotides matching TRBD1. V was pared by 7 bases and J by 7 bases, with 7 bases of the junction left unmatched. The germline V gene has CDR1 MGHRA and CDR2 YSYEKL. The length of the CDR3 is 13 residues. The CDR3 region has the DNA TGCGCCAGCAAACCGGGACAGGGAGTTGGCTACACCTTC. It encodes CASKPGQGVGYTF.

V is TRBV4-1 and J is TRBJ2-5, with TRBD1 matching over 8 bases. The CDR3 contains 15 residues. Germline-derived CDR1 and CDR2 are MGHRA and YSYEKL. J lost 1 base, V lost 5 bases, and 6 bases had no gene match. CDR3 protein: CASSKSTGGQETQYF. For the CDR3, the DNA is TGCGCCAGCAGCAAATCAACAGGGGGCCAAGAGACCCAGTACTTC.